A selection of T cell receptor beta chains follows, all from one sample in a study of blood T cell repertoires in COVID-19. Method: immunoSEQ multiplex PCR; TCRdb's copy keeps in-frame clones and lacks some. Of 180,000 or so clones in the sample, roughly 83% were seen once. The specimen sequenced was PBMCs or T cells enriched from blood (not recorded which). The receptors derive from a woman aged 45-65 years who had recovered from COVID-19. CDR3s include the opening cysteine and the closing phenylalanine or tryptophan. The D gene is left open where the match is weak. Expanded clones are given a class, and other clones once, few, many or no size at all.

CASSYPWDRGMRTFF,TGTGCCAGCAGTTACCCCTGGGACAGGGGAATGAGAACTTTCTTT,TRBJ1-1,TRBV6-5,TRBD1,NA
CASSRLYGEKLFF,TGTGCCAGCAGCCGCCTTTACGGTGAAAAACTGTTTTTT,TRBJ1-4,TRBV7-9,NA,NA
CASSSLRGGWTDTQYF,TGTGCCAGCAGCTCTCTGCGGGGGGGCTGGACAGATACGCAGTATTTT,TRBJ2-3,TRBV7-9,TRBD2,NA
CASSEPGTGNYGYTF,TGCGCCAGCAGCGAACCCGGGACAGGGAACTACGGCTACACCTTC,TRBJ1-2,TRBV4-1,TRBD1,NA
CASSSGQGGDQPQHF,TGTGCCAGTAGTTCAGGACAGGGCGGCGATCAGCCCCAGCATTTT,TRBJ1-5,TRBV19,TRBD1,NA
CASMRGRGYGYTF,TGTGCCAGCATGAGAGGCAGGGGGTATGGCTACACCTTC,TRBJ1-2,TRBV6-5,TRBD1,NA
CASRRRQSGNTIYF,TGTGCCAGTCGGCGCAGACAATCTGGAAACACCATATATTTT,TRBJ1-3,TRBV19,NA,NA
CASSFALIYGYTF,TGTGCCAGCAGTTTTGCACTGATCTATGGCTACACCTTC,TRBJ1-2,TRBV12-3/TRBV12-4,NA,NA
CASGLVLTPNTGELFF,TGTGCTAGTGGTTTGGTGCTTACACCGAACACCGGGGAGCTGTTTTTT,TRBJ2-2,TRBV12-5,NA,NA
CASSEVGRDTQYF,TGTGCCAGCAGCGAAGTCGGTAGAGATACGCAGTATTTT,TRBJ2-3,TRBV7-9,NA,few
CASSLRQTGGPQHF,TGTGCCAGCTCACTACGACAGACCGGTGGGCCCCAGCATTTT,TRBJ1-5,TRBV18,NA,NA
CASRDRNSNEKLFF,TGTGCCAGCAGAGACAGGAACAGTAATGAAAAACTGTTTTTT,TRBJ1-4,TRBV27,NA,once
CASSPAGAGGNQPQHF,TGTGCCAGCAGCCCGGCGGGAGCCGGGGGGAATCAGCCCCAGCATTTT,TRBJ1-5,TRBV6-2/TRBV6-3,NA,NA
CASSAGQYAQPQHF,TGTGCCAGCAGTGCGGGACAGTACGCTCAGCCCCAGCATTTT,TRBJ1-5,TRBV6-2/TRBV6-3,TRBD1,NA